This TCR beta chain was profiled in a study of shared T cell receptors in the human thymus. Repertoires were generated with immunoSEQ multiplex PCR, while TCRdb's copy carries only in-frame clones and drops some. The table includes hundreds of thousands of clones, roughly 88% detected once. Germline V gives CDR1 MGHRA, CDR2 YSYEKL. V trimming: 5 bases; J trimming: 0 bases; junction bases outside the gene matches: 9. CDR3 length: 16 amino acids. The sample also formed part of further work on human thymus T cells. That report adds: The donor group consisted of healthy Finnish infants who were having corrective surgery for congenital heart defects. Resections removed during corrective heart surgery provided the thymus tissue used. Thymic and blood repertoires appeared to display a bias in their usage of V and J genes.

Material: thymocytes. The rearrangement links TRBV4-1 to TRBJ1-2, with 7 bases matching TRBD1. The clonotype originates from a girl under three years old with a congenital heart defect. CDR3 region: CASSSTGIPSNYGYTF. As DNA, the CDR3 is TGCGCCAGCAGCTCGACAGGGATCCCGTCTAACTATGGCTACACCTTC.